Listed below are T cell receptor beta chains from one sample, sequenced in a study of blood T cell repertoires in COVID-19. The protocol was immunoSEQ multiplex PCR, while the TCRdb copy is restricted to in-frame clones and leaves out a portion. The table lists 120,000 or so clones, roughly 88% of them singletons. Material for sequencing was peripheral blood. The receptors were sampled from a woman older than 75 with acute or convalescent COVID-19. The CDR3 runs from the conserved cysteine through the conserved F or W. The D gene is left open where the match is weak. Clone sizes are given selectively: once, few, many, or a class where the clone is expanded.

v_call: TRBV28
j_call: TRBJ2-7
clone_size: NA
d_call: NA
cdr3_nt: TGTGCCAGCAGTACGACTAGGGTCGAGCAGTACTTC
cdr3_aa: CASSTTRVEQYF

v_call: TRBV11-1
j_call: TRBJ2-1
clone_size: NA
d_call: NA
cdr3_nt: TGTGCCAGCAGCTTAGCGCAGGGGCACGTCTACAATGAGCAGTTCTTC
cdr3_aa: CASSLAQGHVYNEQFF

v_call: TRBV7-9
j_call: TRBJ2-7
clone_size: NA
d_call: TRBD1
cdr3_nt: TGTGCCAGCAGCGCTACAGGGGGCCCCACCTACGAGCAGTACTTC
cdr3_aa: CASSATGGPTYEQYF

v_call: TRBV6-5
j_call: TRBJ1-1
clone_size: few
d_call: NA
cdr3_nt: TGTGCCAGCAGGTATAGCCGGGACTCCGCCCGAGCTTTCTTT
cdr3_aa: CASRYSRDSARAFF

v_call: TRBV9
j_call: TRBJ1-4
clone_size: once
d_call: TRBD1
cdr3_nt: TGTGCCAGCAGCGTAGATCCCGGGACAGGGGGCGAAAAACTGTTTTTT
cdr3_aa: CASSVDPGTGGEKLFF

v_call: TRBV24-1
j_call: TRBJ1-1
clone_size: NA
d_call: NA
cdr3_nt: TGTGCCACCAGTGATGGGCCCCGGGAAGCTTTCTTT
cdr3_aa: CATSDGPREAFF

v_call: TRBV4-1
j_call: TRBJ2-5
clone_size: NA
d_call: NA
cdr3_nt: TGCGCCAGCAGCCAAAGCGGGTACCAAGAGACCCAGTACTTC
cdr3_aa: CASSQSGYQETQYF

v_call: TRBV18
j_call: TRBJ2-3
clone_size: NA
d_call: NA
cdr3_nt: TGTGCCAGCTCACACGATCTAGCGCCTACAGATACGCAGTATTTT
cdr3_aa: CASSHDLAPTDTQYF

v_call: TRBV7-9
j_call: TRBJ1-3
clone_size: NA
d_call: TRBD1
cdr3_nt: TGTGCCAGCAGCATCCCCAAGGGGGCGGGTGGAAACACCATATATTTT
cdr3_aa: CASSIPKGAGGNTIYF

v_call: TRBV9
j_call: TRBJ2-2
clone_size: NA
d_call: NA
cdr3_nt: TGTGCCAGCAGGGTGGGGGCTTCACTCACCGGGGAGCTGTTTTTT
cdr3_aa: CASRVGASLTGELFF

v_call: TRBV10-3
j_call: TRBJ2-7
clone_size: few
d_call: TRBD2
cdr3_nt: TGTGCCACGGGACTAGCGGGAACCTACGAGCAGTACTTC
cdr3_aa: CATGLAGTYEQYF

v_call: TRBV9
j_call: TRBJ1-2
clone_size: NA
d_call: TRBD1
cdr3_nt: TGTGCCAGCAGCGAAAGACAGGGCCGGAACTATGGCTACACCTTC
cdr3_aa: CASSERQGRNYGYTF

v_call: TRBV19
j_call: TRBJ1-5
clone_size: NA
d_call: NA
cdr3_nt: TGTGCCAGTAGCGTGCCCGGGTGGGGCAATCAGCCCCAGCATTTT
cdr3_aa: CASSVPGWGNQPQHF

v_call: TRBV5-5
j_call: TRBJ2-7
clone_size: NA
d_call: TRBD2
cdr3_nt: TGTGCCAGCAGCGAGACCGGACTAGCGGGAGGCTACGAGCAGTACTTC
cdr3_aa: CASSETGLAGGYEQYF

v_call: TRBV5-1
j_call: TRBJ1-4
clone_size: NA
d_call: TRBD1
cdr3_nt: TGCGCCAGCAGCGGTGGGACAGGAACGCATGAAAAACTGTTTTTT
cdr3_aa: CASSGGTGTHEKLFF

v_call: TRBV28
j_call: TRBJ1-5
clone_size: once
d_call: NA
cdr3_nt: TGTGCCAGCTTCCCCAGGGTGGGAAATCAGCCCCAGCATTTT
cdr3_aa: CASFPRVGNQPQHF

v_call: TRBV27
j_call: TRBJ2-7
clone_size: NA
d_call: TRBD2
cdr3_nt: TGTGCCAGCAGCCACCGTCGGGGGGCCTACGAGCAGTACTTC
cdr3_aa: CASSHRRGAYEQYF

v_call: TRBV5-1
j_call: TRBJ2-7
clone_size: NA
d_call: NA
cdr3_nt: TGCGCCAGCAAACCCGGGGTTACCTCCTACGAGCAGTACTTC
cdr3_aa: CASKPGVTSYEQYF

v_call: TRBV27
j_call: TRBJ2-7
clone_size: NA
d_call: TRBD2
cdr3_nt: TGTGCCAGCAGTTTGCGGGCAGGGACTAGCGGGTACCCCTACGAGCAGTACTTC
cdr3_aa: CASSLRAGTSGYPYEQYF

v_call: TRBV28
j_call: TRBJ1-2
clone_size: NA
d_call: TRBD1
cdr3_nt: TGTGCCATCTCTGGACAGGGGCAAGGCTATGGCTACACCTTC
cdr3_aa: CAISGQGQGYGYTF

v_call: TRBV6-5
j_call: TRBJ1-1
clone_size: NA
d_call: NA
cdr3_nt: TGTGCCAGCAGTTCCTACCCAATTGATAGGGGAACTGAAGCTTTCTTT
cdr3_aa: CASSSYPIDRGTEAFF

v_call: TRBV2
j_call: TRBJ1-1
clone_size: NA
d_call: NA
cdr3_nt: TGTGCCAGCAGTGTGCGAGGTGACACTGAAGCTTTCTTT
cdr3_aa: CASSVRGDTEAFF

v_call: TRBV11-3
j_call: TRBJ2-3
clone_size: NA
d_call: TRBD1
cdr3_nt: TGTGCCAGCAGCCCCGGACAGGGTGACACAGATACGCAGTATTTT
cdr3_aa: CASSPGQGDTDTQYF

v_call: TRBV2
j_call: TRBJ2-7
clone_size: NA
d_call: TRBD2
cdr3_nt: TGTGCCAGCAGTGTACTAGCGGGGGAAAGCGAGCAGTACTTC
cdr3_aa: CASSVLAGESEQYF

v_call: TRBV3-1/TRBV3-2
j_call: TRBJ1-6
clone_size: NA
d_call: NA
cdr3_nt: TGTGCCAGCAGCCAAGATGCGGGAGCGCCGGGTTCACCCCTCCACTTT
cdr3_aa: CASSQDAGAPGSPLHF

v_call: TRBV6-5
j_call: TRBJ2-3
clone_size: NA
d_call: NA
cdr3_nt: TGTGCCAGCAGTCCATATTGGAGCAACACAGATACGCAGTATTTT
cdr3_aa: CASSPYWSNTDTQYF

v_call: TRBV12-3/TRBV12-4
j_call: TRBJ1-2
clone_size: NA
d_call: TRBD1
cdr3_nt: TGTGCCAGCAGTCGACAGGGAGCCTATGGCTACACCTTC
cdr3_aa: CASSRQGAYGYTF

v_call: TRBV5-1
j_call: TRBJ2-6
clone_size: NA
d_call: TRBD1
cdr3_nt: TGCGCCAGCACCCCGGTCTGGACAGGTGGCTCTGGGGCCAACGTCCTGACTTTC
cdr3_aa: CASTPVWTGGSGANVLTF

v_call: TRBV5-1
j_call: TRBJ2-1
clone_size: NA
d_call: NA
cdr3_nt: TGCGCCAGCAGCTTAACGGGGGAAACCAATGAGCAGTTCTTC
cdr3_aa: CASSLTGETNEQFF

v_call: TRBV4-3
j_call: TRBJ1-1
clone_size: once
d_call: NA
cdr3_nt: TGCGCCAGCAGCCAAACACAGGGGAACACTGAAGCTTTCTTT
cdr3_aa: CASSQTQGNTEAFF

v_call: TRBV13
j_call: TRBJ2-3
clone_size: NA
d_call: NA
cdr3_nt: TGTGCCAGCAGCACCTCGGGGGGCCTCGTCGATTTCACAGATACGCAGTATTTT
cdr3_aa: CASSTSGGLVDFTDTQYF

v_call: TRBV7-9
j_call: TRBJ2-2
clone_size: NA
d_call: TRBD2
cdr3_nt: TGTGCCAGCAGCTTCAGTAGCGGGAGGGACACCGGGGAGCTGTTTTTT
cdr3_aa: CASSFSSGRDTGELFF

v_call: TRBV3-1/TRBV3-2
j_call: TRBJ2-2
clone_size: NA
d_call: NA
cdr3_nt: TGTGCCAGCAGCCAACCCTGGGGCGTGCGGACCGGGGAGCTGTTTTTT
cdr3_aa: CASSQPWGVRTGELFF

v_call: TRBV7-2
j_call: TRBJ2-5
clone_size: NA
d_call: TRBD1
cdr3_nt: TGTGCCAGCAGCAATACAGGGGGGCGAGAGACCCAGTACTTC
cdr3_aa: CASSNTGGRETQYF

v_call: TRBV9
j_call: TRBJ2-1
clone_size: NA
d_call: TRBD2
cdr3_nt: TGTGCCAGCAGCGTAGCTAGCGGGGGTAACAATGAGCAGTTCTTC
cdr3_aa: CASSVASGGNNEQFF

v_call: TRBV19
j_call: TRBJ2-7
clone_size: NA
d_call: NA
cdr3_nt: TGTGCCAGTAGTATTAGGGGGACCCTCTCCTACGAGCAGTACTTC
cdr3_aa: CASSIRGTLSYEQYF

v_call: TRBV7-9
j_call: TRBJ1-3
clone_size: NA
d_call: NA
cdr3_nt: TGTGCCAGCAGCAAGACAGCTGGAAACACCATATATTTT
cdr3_aa: CASSKTAGNTIYF

v_call: TRBV7-8
j_call: TRBJ1-2
clone_size: NA
d_call: NA
cdr3_nt: TGTGCCAGCAGCTTCCCGAGGGATGGCTACACCTTC
cdr3_aa: CASSFPRDGYTF

v_call: TRBV7-9
j_call: TRBJ1-1
clone_size: NA
d_call: NA
cdr3_nt: TGTGCCAGCAGCTTCCCCGAGGACACTGAAGCTTTCTTT
cdr3_aa: CASSFPEDTEAFF

v_call: TRBV6-4
j_call: TRBJ2-2
clone_size: once
d_call: NA
cdr3_nt: TGTGCCACCCCAGACACCGGGGAGCTGTTTTTT
cdr3_aa: CATPDTGELFF

v_call: TRBV2
j_call: TRBJ1-2
clone_size: NA
d_call: NA
cdr3_nt: TGTGCCAGCAGCGATACCGGAGGTTTTGGCTACACCTTC
cdr3_aa: CASSDTGGFGYTF

v_call: TRBV19
j_call: TRBJ1-5
clone_size: NA
d_call: NA
cdr3_nt: TGTGCCAGTAGTATAGCCGGGCAGGGCGTGGAACAGACTCAGCCCCAGCATTTT
cdr3_aa: CASSIAGQGVEQTQPQHF

v_call: TRBV20-1
j_call: TRBJ2-7
clone_size: NA
d_call: TRBD1
cdr3_nt: TGCAGTGCTAGTTTGGGACAGGGGTACGAGCAGTACTTC
cdr3_aa: CSASLGQGYEQYF

v_call: TRBV28
j_call: TRBJ2-2
clone_size: NA
d_call: NA
cdr3_nt: TGTGCCAGCAGTTTACCCCTCGGGGAGCTGTTTTTT
cdr3_aa: CASSLPLGELFF

v_call: TRBV28
j_call: TRBJ1-1
clone_size: NA
d_call: NA
cdr3_nt: TGTGCCAGCAGTTTCGGAGGGAAGAACACTGAAGCTTTCTTT
cdr3_aa: CASSFGGKNTEAFF

v_call: TRBV9
j_call: TRBJ2-3
clone_size: NA
d_call: TRBD2
cdr3_nt: TGTGCCAGCAGCTCAAGACTAGCGGGGGGGCAAGATACGCAGTATTTT
cdr3_aa: CASSSRLAGGQDTQYF

v_call: TRBV11-2
j_call: TRBJ1-5
clone_size: NA
d_call: TRBD1
cdr3_nt: TGTGCCAGCAGCTCCAGGGGGCCCGATAGCAATCAGCCCCAGCATTTT
cdr3_aa: CASSSRGPDSNQPQHF

v_call: TRBV19
j_call: TRBJ2-1
clone_size: NA
d_call: NA
cdr3_nt: TGTGCCAGTAGTATGAGGGGGGGCCTCGGAAGGGAGCAGTTCTTC
cdr3_aa: CASSMRGGLGREQFF

v_call: TRBV5-1
j_call: TRBJ2-7
clone_size: once
d_call: TRBD1
cdr3_nt: TGCGCCAGCAGCTTGCAGGGGGCTGATAGCGAGCAGTACTTC
cdr3_aa: CASSLQGADSEQYF

v_call: TRBV12-3/TRBV12-4
j_call: TRBJ1-1
clone_size: NA
d_call: NA
cdr3_nt: TGTGCCAGCAGTTTGGCAATTGAAGCTTTCTTT
cdr3_aa: CASSLAIEAFF

v_call: TRBV18
j_call: TRBJ1-2
clone_size: NA
d_call: NA
cdr3_nt: TGTGCCAGCTCACCGAGACAGTTCTCCTATGGCTACACCTTC
cdr3_aa: CASSPRQFSYGYTF

v_call: TRBV19
j_call: TRBJ2-3
clone_size: NA
d_call: NA
cdr3_nt: TGTGCCAGTAGTACTACCAGGACTAGCACAGATACGCAGTATTTT
cdr3_aa: CASSTTRTSTDTQYF

v_call: TRBV11-3
j_call: TRBJ2-2
clone_size: NA
d_call: NA
cdr3_nt: TGTGCCAGCAGCCTCTCCAGGGGCACAAACACCGGGGAGCTGTTTTTT
cdr3_aa: CASSLSRGTNTGELFF

v_call: TRBV5-1
j_call: TRBJ1-4
clone_size: NA
d_call: NA
cdr3_nt: TGCGCCAGCAGCGACAGGAGGCCAAATGAAAAACTGTTTTTT
cdr3_aa: CASSDRRPNEKLFF

v_call: TRBV19
j_call: TRBJ1-5
clone_size: NA
d_call: NA
cdr3_nt: TGTGCCAGTAGTATCCAGGTCTATAGCAATCAGCCCCAGCATTTT
cdr3_aa: CASSIQVYSNQPQHF

v_call: TRBV25-1
j_call: TRBJ2-7
clone_size: NA
d_call: TRBD1
cdr3_nt: TGTGCCAGCAGTGAGACAGGGAGCAGACCCTACGAGCAGTACTTC
cdr3_aa: CASSETGSRPYEQYF

v_call: TRBV5-1
j_call: TRBJ1-1
clone_size: NA
d_call: NA
cdr3_nt: TGCGCCAGCAGCTTGGAAACAGCAAACACTGAAGCTTTCTTT
cdr3_aa: CASSLETANTEAFF

v_call: TRBV4-1
j_call: TRBJ2-5
clone_size: NA
d_call: NA
cdr3_nt: TGCGCCAGCAGCCAAGAGGACTATGTTTCAGAGACCCAGTACTTC
cdr3_aa: CASSQEDYVSETQYF

v_call: TRBV3-1/TRBV3-2
j_call: TRBJ2-1
clone_size: NA
d_call: TRBD2
cdr3_nt: TGTGCCAGCAGCCATAACGCGCGGGGGGGCTACAATGAGCAGTTCTTC
cdr3_aa: CASSHNARGGYNEQFF

v_call: TRBV18
j_call: TRBJ1-1
clone_size: NA
d_call: NA
cdr3_nt: TGTGCCAGCTCACCAGGGCAGGGATGGTACACTGAAGCTTTCTTT
cdr3_aa: CASSPGQGWYTEAFF